This TCR beta chain was profiled in a study of T cells after yellow fever vaccination. About the research overall: Those fractions that held only low numbers of cells were prepared using the SMART-Seq v4 Ultra Low Input RNA kit.

In making TCR cDNA, 5'RACE template switching added a universal primer site and UMIs to it. TCRdb itself ran the 5' RACE reads through MiXCR, one entry per CDR3 protein. The data show roughly 310,000 distinct CDR3 sequences, around 3.6% seen once. Germline loops: CDR1 LGHDT, CDR2 YNNKEL (reference sequence). V shed 4 bases and J shed 7 bases, with 10 bases lying between them. The CDR3 sequence is 13 residues long. The study, taken as a whole, reports: It was a weaker secondary response, yet one that peaked faster, at day 5 versus 15. The booster saw the reappearance of most primary-vaccination clones (about 95% CD4, 80% to 90% CD8).

This clonotype occurred a few times. The antigen is undetermined. The clonotype was recovered from a man aged 18 to 30 who received the YFV17D yellow fever vaccine. The chain links TRBV3-1 to TRBJ1-4, with no clear D. Sample: PBMCs, taken on the day of the yellow fever booster vaccination. The CDR3 spells CASSLPGIEKLFF. The DNA of the CDR3 is TGTGCCAGCAGCCTACCGGGAATTGAAAAACTGTTTTTT.